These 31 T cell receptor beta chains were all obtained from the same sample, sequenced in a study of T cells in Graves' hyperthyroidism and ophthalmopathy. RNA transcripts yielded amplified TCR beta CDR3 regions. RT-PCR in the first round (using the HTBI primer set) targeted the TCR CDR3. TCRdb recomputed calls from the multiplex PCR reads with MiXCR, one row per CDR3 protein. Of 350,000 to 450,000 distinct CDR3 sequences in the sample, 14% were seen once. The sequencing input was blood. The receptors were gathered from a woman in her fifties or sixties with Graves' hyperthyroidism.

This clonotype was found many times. CDR3 DNA: TGCAGTGCTGCCAGGAGCGGGAGGCCCCACGTTGAGCAGTTCTTC. Encoded protein: CSAARSGRPHVEQFF. This chain links TRBV20-1 with TRBJ2-1; TRBD2 matches 9 bases. Per the germline V gene, CDR1 is DFQATT and CDR2 is SNEGSKA (reference sequence). With V trimmed by 5 bases and J by 9 bases, 14 bases remained unmatched. CDR3 length: 15 residues.

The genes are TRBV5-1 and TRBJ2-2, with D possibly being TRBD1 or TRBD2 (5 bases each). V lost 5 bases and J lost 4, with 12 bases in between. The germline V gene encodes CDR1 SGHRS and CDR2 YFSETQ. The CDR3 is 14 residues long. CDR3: CASRGDPSTGELFF. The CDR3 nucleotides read TGCGCCAGCAGAGGGGACCCGAGCACCGGGGAGCTGTTTTTT.

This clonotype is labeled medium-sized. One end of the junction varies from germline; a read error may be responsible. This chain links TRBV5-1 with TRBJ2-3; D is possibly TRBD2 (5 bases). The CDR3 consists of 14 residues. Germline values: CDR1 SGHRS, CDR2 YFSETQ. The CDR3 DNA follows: TGTGCCAGCAGCTTAGCGAGGAGCACAGATACGCAGTATTTT. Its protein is CASSLARSTDTQYF. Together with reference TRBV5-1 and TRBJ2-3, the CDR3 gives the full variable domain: KAGVTQTPRYLIKTRGQQVTLSCSPISGHRSVSWYQQTPGQGLQFLFEYFSETQRNKGNFPGRFSGRQFSNSRSEMNVSTLELGDSALYLCASSLARSTDTQYFGPGTRLTVL.

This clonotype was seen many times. The DNA of the CDR3 is TGTGCCAGCAGTTTCATAGCGGGTCCCTACAATGAGCAGTTCTTC. As protein: CASSFIAGPYNEQFF. The chain combines TRBV27 with TRBJ2-1; 7 bases map to TRBD2. Germline CDR1 and CDR2: MNHEY and SMNVEV (reference sequence). This CDR3 is built from 15 residues. The junction had 4 bases not matched to a gene; V was cut back by 3 bases and J by 2 bases.

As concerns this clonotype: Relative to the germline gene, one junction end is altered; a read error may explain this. The CDR3 DNA reads TGTGCCAGCAGCCCAACACTAGACAATGGGCAGTTCTTC. This codes for CASSPTLDNGQFF. V and J are TRBV3-1 and TRBJ2-1; D might be TRBD2 (5 bases). The CDR3 has 13 amino acids. In germline, CDR1 is LGHDT, CDR2 YNNKEL (reference sequence).

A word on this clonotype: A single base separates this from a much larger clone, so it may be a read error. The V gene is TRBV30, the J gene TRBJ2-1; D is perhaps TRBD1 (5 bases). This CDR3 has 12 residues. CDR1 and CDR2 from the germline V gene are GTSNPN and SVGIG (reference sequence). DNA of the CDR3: TGTGCCTGGAGTCACGGACACAATGGGCAGTTCTTC. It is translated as CAWSHGHNGQFF.

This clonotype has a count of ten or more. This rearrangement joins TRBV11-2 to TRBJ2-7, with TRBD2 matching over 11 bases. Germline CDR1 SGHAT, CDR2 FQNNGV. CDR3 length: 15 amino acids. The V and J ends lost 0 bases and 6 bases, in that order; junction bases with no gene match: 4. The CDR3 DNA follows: TGTGCCAGCAGCTTAGAAGGGACTAGCGGAGGCGAGCAGTACTTC. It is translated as CASSLEGTSGGEQYF.

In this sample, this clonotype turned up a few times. DNA for the CDR3: TGCGCCAGCAGCCGGGGACTAGCGGGAGGCCAATGGACCCAGTACTTC. This sequence encodes CASSRGLAGGQWTQYF. The V and J genes are TRBV4-1 and TRBJ2-5; 15 bases are a match to TRBD2. With 4 bases clipped from V and 7 bases from J, the junction kept 7 bases outside the gene matches. CDR1 and CDR2 (germline): MGHRA, YSYEKL. The CDR3 runs to 16 residues.

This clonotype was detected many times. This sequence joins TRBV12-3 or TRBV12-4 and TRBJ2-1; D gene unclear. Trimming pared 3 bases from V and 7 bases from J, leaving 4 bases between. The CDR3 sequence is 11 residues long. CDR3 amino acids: CASSFSNEQFF. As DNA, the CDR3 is TGTGCCAGCAGTTTTTCTAATGAGCAGTTCTTC.

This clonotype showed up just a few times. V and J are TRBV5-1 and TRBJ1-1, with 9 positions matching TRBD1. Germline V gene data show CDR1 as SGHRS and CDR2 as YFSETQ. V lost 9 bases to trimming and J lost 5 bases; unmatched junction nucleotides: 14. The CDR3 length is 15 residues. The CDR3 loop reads CATSDTGTGSTEAFF. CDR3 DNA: TGCGCCACCTCAGACACTGGGACAGGGTCTACTGAAGCTTTCTTT.

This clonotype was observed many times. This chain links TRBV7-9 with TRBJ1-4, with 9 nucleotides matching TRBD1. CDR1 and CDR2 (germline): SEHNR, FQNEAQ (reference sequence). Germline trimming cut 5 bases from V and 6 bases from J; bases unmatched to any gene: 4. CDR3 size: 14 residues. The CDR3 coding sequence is TGTGCCAGCAGCGTGGGACAGGGCCATGAAAAACTGTTTTTT. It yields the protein CASSVGQGHEKLFF.

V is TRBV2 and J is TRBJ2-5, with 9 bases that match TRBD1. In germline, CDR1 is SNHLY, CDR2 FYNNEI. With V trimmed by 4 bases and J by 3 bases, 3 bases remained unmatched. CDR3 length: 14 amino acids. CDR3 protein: CASSGTGVEETQYF. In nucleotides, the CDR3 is TGTGCCAGCAGTGGGACAGGGGTCGAAGAGACCCAGTACTTC.

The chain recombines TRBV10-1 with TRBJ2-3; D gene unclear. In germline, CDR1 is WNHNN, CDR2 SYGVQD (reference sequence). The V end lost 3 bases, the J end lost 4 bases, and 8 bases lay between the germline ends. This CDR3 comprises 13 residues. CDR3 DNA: TGCGCCAGCAGTGATATGAGAGCAGATACGCAGTATTTT. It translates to CASSDMRADTQYF.

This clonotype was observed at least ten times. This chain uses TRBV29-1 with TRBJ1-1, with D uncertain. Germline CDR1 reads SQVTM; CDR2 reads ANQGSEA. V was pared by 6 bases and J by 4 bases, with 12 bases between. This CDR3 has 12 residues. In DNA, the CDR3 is TGCAGCGTCGGCGTGATACCCACTGAAGCTTTCTTT. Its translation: CSVGVIPTEAFF. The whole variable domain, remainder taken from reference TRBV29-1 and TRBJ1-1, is SAVISQKPSRDICQRGTSLTIQCQVDSQVTMMFWYRQQPGQSLTLIATANQGSEATYESGFVIDKFPISRPNLTFSTLTVSNMSPEDSSIYLCSVGVIPTEAFFGQGTRLTVV.

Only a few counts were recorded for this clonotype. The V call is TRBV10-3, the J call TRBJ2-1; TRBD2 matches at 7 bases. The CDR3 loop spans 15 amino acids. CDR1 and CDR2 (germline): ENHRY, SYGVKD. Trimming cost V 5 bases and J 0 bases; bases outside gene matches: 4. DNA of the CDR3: TGTGCCATCAGTAGGCGGGAGCACTCCTACAATGAGCAGTTCTTC. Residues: CAISRREHSYNEQFF.

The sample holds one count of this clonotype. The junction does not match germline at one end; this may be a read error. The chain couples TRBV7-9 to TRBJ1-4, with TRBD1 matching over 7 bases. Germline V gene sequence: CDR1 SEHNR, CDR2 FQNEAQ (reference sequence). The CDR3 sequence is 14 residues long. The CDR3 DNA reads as TGTGTCAGCAGCTCGGGACAGTCTAATGAAAAACTGTTTTTT. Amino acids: CVSSSGQSNEKLFF. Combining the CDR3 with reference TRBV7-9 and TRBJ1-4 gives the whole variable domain DTGVSQNPRHKITKRGQNVTFRCDPISEHNRLYWYRQTLGQGPEFLTYFQNEAQLEKSRLLSDRFSAERPKGSFSTLEIQRTEQGDSAMYLCVSSSGQSNEKLFFGSGTQLSVL.

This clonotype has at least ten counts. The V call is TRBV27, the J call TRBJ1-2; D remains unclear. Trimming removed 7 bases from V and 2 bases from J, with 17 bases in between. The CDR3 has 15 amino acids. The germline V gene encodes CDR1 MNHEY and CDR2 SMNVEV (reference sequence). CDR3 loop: CASIYFPPGNYGYTF. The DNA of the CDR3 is TGTGCCAGCATATATTTCCCCCCCGGGAACTATGGCTACACCTTC.

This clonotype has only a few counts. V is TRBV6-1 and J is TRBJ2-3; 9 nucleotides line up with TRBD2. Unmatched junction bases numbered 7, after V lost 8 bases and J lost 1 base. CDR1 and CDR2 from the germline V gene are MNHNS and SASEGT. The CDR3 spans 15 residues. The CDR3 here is CASVGGRAGTDTQYF. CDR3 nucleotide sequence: TGTGCCAGCGTCGGCGGGAGGGCAGGCACAGATACGCAGTATTTT.

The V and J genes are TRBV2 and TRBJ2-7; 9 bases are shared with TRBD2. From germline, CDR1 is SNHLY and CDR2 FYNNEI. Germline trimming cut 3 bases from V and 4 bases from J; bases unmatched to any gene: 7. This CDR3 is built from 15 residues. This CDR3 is CASSDATSGIYEQYF. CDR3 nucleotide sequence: TGTGCCAGCAGTGACGCGACTAGCGGCATTTACGAGCAGTACTTC.

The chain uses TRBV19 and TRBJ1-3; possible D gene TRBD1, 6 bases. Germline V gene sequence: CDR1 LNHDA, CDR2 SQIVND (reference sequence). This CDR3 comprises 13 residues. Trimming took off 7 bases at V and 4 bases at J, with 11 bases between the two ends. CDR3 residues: CASTSQGGNTIYF. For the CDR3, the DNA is TGTGCCAGTACCTCACAGGGAGGAAACACCATATATTTT.

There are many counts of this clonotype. The CDR3 DNA reads TGCGCCAGCAGTGAGGACAATCAGCCCCAGCATTTT. As protein: CASSEDNQPQHF. The chain recombines TRBV10-1 with TRBJ1-5; D uncertain. V lost 2 bases and J lost 3, with 2 bases in between. The CDR3 sequence is 12 residues long. Germline V gene sequence: CDR1 WNHNN, CDR2 SYGVQD (reference sequence).

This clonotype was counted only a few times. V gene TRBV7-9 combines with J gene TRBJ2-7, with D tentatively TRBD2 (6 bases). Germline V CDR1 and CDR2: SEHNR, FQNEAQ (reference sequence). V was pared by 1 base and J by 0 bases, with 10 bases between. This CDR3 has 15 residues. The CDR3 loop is CASSLEGGTSYEQYF. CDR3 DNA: TGTGCCAGCAGCTTAGAGGGCGGGACCTCCTACGAGCAGTACTTC.

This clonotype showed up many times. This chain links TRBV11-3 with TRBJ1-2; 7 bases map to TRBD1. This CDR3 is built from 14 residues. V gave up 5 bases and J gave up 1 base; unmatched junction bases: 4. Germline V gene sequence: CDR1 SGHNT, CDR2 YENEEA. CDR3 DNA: TGTGCCAGCAGCCGGGGACAGAGTAACTATGGCTACACCTTC. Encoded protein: CASSRGQSNYGYTF.

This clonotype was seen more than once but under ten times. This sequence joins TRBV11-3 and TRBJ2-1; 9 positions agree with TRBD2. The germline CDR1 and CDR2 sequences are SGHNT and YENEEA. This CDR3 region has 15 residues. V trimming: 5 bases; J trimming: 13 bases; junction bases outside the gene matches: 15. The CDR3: CASSPGGGSGSYQFF. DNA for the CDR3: TGTGCCAGCAGCCCGGGCGGGGGTAGCGGGAGTTATCAGTTCTTC.

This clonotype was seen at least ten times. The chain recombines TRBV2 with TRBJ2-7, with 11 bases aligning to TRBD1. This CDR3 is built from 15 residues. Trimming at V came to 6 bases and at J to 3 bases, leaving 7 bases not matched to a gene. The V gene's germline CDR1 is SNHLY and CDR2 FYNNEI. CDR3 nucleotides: TGTGCCAGCAGAGAACCCGGGACAGGGGGCTACGAGCAGTACTTC. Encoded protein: CASREPGTGGYEQYF.

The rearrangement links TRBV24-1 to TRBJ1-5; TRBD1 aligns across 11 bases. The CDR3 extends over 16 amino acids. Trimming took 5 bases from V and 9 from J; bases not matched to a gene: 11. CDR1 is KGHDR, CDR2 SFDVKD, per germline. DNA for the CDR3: TGTGCCACCAGTGGCCCAGGACAGGGGGCATGGGCGCCCCAGCATTTT. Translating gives CATSGPGQGAWAPQHF.

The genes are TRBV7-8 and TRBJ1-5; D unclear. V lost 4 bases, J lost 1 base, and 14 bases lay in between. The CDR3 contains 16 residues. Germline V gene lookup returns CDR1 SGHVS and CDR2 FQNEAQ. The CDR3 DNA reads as TGTGCCAGCAGCTCGGAGGGTCGCCAGAGCAATCAGCCCCAGCATTTT. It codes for CASSSEGRQSNQPQHF.

This CDR3 reads CASSGIYGGLDTQYF. The CDR3 DNA reads as TGTGCCAGCAGTGGAATCTACGGCGGACTAGATACGCAGTATTTT. The chain joins TRBV12-3 or TRBV12-4 to TRBJ2-3, with D perhaps matching TRBD2 (5 bases). Trimming took off 5 bases at V and 5 bases at J, with 17 bases between the two ends. The CDR3 covers 15 residues.

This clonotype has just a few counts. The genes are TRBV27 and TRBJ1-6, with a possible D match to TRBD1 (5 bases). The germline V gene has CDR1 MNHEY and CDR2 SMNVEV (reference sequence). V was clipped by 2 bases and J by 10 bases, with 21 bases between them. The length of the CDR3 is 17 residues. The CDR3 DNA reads TGTGCCAGCAGTTTAACCAGGGACCCCCGTTCATACTCACCCCTCCACTTT. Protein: CASSLTRDPRSYSPLHF.

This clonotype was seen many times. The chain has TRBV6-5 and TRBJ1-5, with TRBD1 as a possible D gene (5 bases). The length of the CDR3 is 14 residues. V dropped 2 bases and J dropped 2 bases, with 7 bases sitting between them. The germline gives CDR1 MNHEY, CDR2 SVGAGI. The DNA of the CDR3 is TGTGCCAGCAGTTACCGGGACGGCAATCAGCCCCAGCATTTT. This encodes CASSYRDGNQPQHF.

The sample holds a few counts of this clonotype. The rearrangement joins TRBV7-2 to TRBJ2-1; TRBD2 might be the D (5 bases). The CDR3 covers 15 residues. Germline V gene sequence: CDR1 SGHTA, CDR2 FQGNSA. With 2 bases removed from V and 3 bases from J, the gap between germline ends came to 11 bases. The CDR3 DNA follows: TGTGCCAGCAGCTTATTTGGACTTCACTACAATGAGCAGTTCTTC. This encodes CASSLFGLHYNEQFF.